The T cell receptor (beta chain) described here comes from a study of identifying expanded T cells in peripheral blood. Study observations and caveats: Two-week clone count variance significantly increased as total template count grew.

This clone turned up a few times. Antigen unknown. TCRdb keeps only in-frame clones here, not all; method: immunoSEQ multiplex PCR. The sample holds under 85,000 clones, 84% seen once. The V gene's germline CDR1 is SGHDN and CDR2 FVKESK. The CDR3 has 15 residues. V was clipped by 4 bases and J by 4 bases, with 16 bases between them. No infections or other immune events were documented during collection. This clonotype originated in a person aged 18 to 70 in good health. This chain connects TRBV14 to TRBJ1-1; maybe TRBD1 (5 bases). The sample taken for sequencing was blood. In DNA, the CDR3 is TGTGCCAGCAGCCCCCACTTCGACAGTGGCACTGAAGCTTTCTTT. Protein: CASSPHFDSGTEAFF.